These 14 T cell receptor beta chains originate from one sample sequenced in a study of early T cells in non-severe SARS-CoV-2 infection. TCRdb reprocessed the 5' RACE reads via MiXCR and lists one record per CDR3 protein. The repertoire includes approximately 28,000 distinct CDR3 sequences, 6% to 7.5% of them detected once, and about 35% sits in the top ten. The sample in question was whole blood, obtained at baseline. Receptors originate from an adult who was a healthcare worker with PCR-confirmed SARS-CoV-2 infection or an uninfected control (not recorded which).

This clonotype was counted ten times or more. The chain carries TRBV7-2 and TRBJ1-6; 9 bases align to TRBD1. V gave up 7 bases and J gave up 1 base; unmatched junction bases: 14. The CDR3 consists of 19 residues. CDR1 SGHTA and CDR2 FQGNSA come from the germline V gene. This chain's CDR3 is CASTTRTGAVKSYNSPLHF. For the CDR3, the DNA is TGTGCCAGCACCACTCGGACAGGGGCGGTGAAGTCCTATAATTCACCCCTCCACTTT.

The sample holds many counts of this clonotype. The chain links TRBV12-3 or TRBV12-4 to TRBJ1-2, with TRBD1 matching 7 bases. The CDR3 spans 14 residues. Unmatched junction bases numbered 12, after V lost 7 bases and J lost 7 bases. As DNA, the CDR3 is TGTGCCAGCACCTTCGACAGGGTGGGTAGTGGCTACACCTTC. Amino acids: CASTFDRVGSGYTF.

Ten or more counts support this clonotype. The V and J genes are TRBV3-1 and TRBJ1-1; perhaps TRBD1 as D (5 bases). The length of the CDR3 is 15 residues. The V gene lost 3 bases and the J gene lost 0 bases, with 11 bases spanning the gap. CDR1 and CDR2 from the germline V gene are LGHDT and YNNKEL (reference sequence). The CDR3 DNA reads TGTGCCAGCAGCCATTGGAACAGGTTGAACACTGAAGCTTTCTTT. Protein sequence: CASSHWNRLNTEAFF.

This clonotype was counted many times. This chain uses TRBV24-1 with TRBJ1-5; D call uncertain. Germline CDR1 and CDR2: KGHDR and SFDVKD. The V end lost 7 bases, the J end lost 5 bases, and 17 bases lay between the germline ends. The CDR3 length is 15 residues. In DNA form, the CDR3 reads TGTGCCACCAGAACCATCCCCGGGTCGGATCAGCCCCAGCATTTT. Translated, it gives CATRTIPGSDQPQHF.

The sample holds many counts of this clonotype. The chain couples TRBV11-2 to TRBJ2-1, with D perhaps matching TRBD1 (6 bases). This CDR3 comprises 14 residues. Germline V gene lookup returns CDR1 SGHAT and CDR2 FQNNGV. V was clipped by 5 bases and J by 4 bases, with 12 bases between them. The CDR3: CASSPVTGYNEQFF. The CDR3 region has the DNA TGTGCCAGCAGCCCAGTCACAGGGTACAATGAGCAGTTCTTC.

Ten or more counts support this clonotype. CDR3 sequence: CSATRQGKNEQYF. Written as DNA, the CDR3 is TGCAGTGCCACCAGACAGGGGAAGAACGAGCAGTACTTC. This chain uses TRBV20-1 with TRBJ2-7, with TRBD1 matching over 8 bases. Germline V gene lookup returns CDR1 DFQATT and CDR2 SNEGSKA (reference sequence). The CDR3 consists of 13 residues. V was pared by 6 bases and J by 5 bases, with 9 bases of the junction left unmatched.

By frequency in the sample, this clonotype is large. The chain uses TRBV4-3 and TRBJ2-7; the D gene is possibly TRBD2 (6 bases). Trimming left V 1 base short and J 8 bases short, with 12 bases between. The V gene's germline CDR1 is LGHNA and CDR2 YSLEER. CDR3 length: 13 residues. CDR3 in amino acids: CASSQGEGGQQYF. The CDR3 DNA is TGCGCCAGCAGCCAAGGGGAAGGAGGGCAGCAGTACTTC.

This clonotype was recorded many times. V gene TRBV7-2 combines with J gene TRBJ1-5; D is uncertain. The V end lost 7 bases, the J end lost 1 base, and 11 bases lay between the germline ends. The CDR3 covers 14 residues. Germline lookup yields CDR1 SGHTA and CDR2 FQGNSA. CDR3: CASTAAPSNQPQHF. The CDR3 nucleotides read TGTGCCAGCACCGCCGCTCCCAGCAATCAGCCCCAGCATTTT.

This clonotype has more than one count but fewer than ten. The chain is built from TRBV24-1 and TRBJ2-1; possible D gene TRBD2, 5 bases. V was shortened by 6 bases and J by 0 bases, with 11 bases between the two germline ends. The germline V gene encodes CDR1 KGHDR and CDR2 SFDVKD. The CDR3 spans 15 residues. CDR3 DNA sequence: TGTGCCACCAGTAATACAGCGGACTCCTACAATGAGCAGTTCTTC. This gives the protein CATSNTADSYNEQFF.

The chain couples TRBV9 to TRBJ2-3, with 9 bases aligning to TRBD2. The V gene's germline CDR1 is SGDLS and CDR2 YYNGEE. V dropped 0 bases and J dropped 2; count of bases not matched to a gene: 7. This CDR3 spans 17 amino acids. CDR3 nucleotides: TGTGCCAGCAGCGTAGAGTCGGGACTAGCAATCACAGATACGCAGTATTTT. It yields the protein CASSVESGLAITDTQYF.

This clonotype was detected many times. The chain joins TRBV7-2 to TRBJ2-2; unclear D gene. Per the germline V gene, CDR1 is SGHTA and CDR2 is FQGNSA. The germline V and J ends were trimmed by 2 bases and 1 base, with 11 bases remaining between them. This CDR3 has 16 residues. CDR3 in DNA: TGTGCCAGCAGCTTAAGAAGTCAAATGAACACCGGGGAGCTGTTTTTT. This codes for CASSLRSQMNTGELFF.

As for this clonotype: An end of the junction does not agree with germline; a read error may underlie this. V and J are TRBV7-7 and TRBJ2-2; 8 nucleotides align to TRBD1. There are 16 residues in the CDR3. Germline V gene sequence: CDR1 SSHAT, CDR2 FNYEAQ (reference sequence). CDR3 residues: CASSLHTGGSTGELFF. The CDR3 bases are TGTGCTAGCAGCTTGCATACAGGGGGGAGCACCGGGGAGCTGTTTTTT.

This clonotype was seen repeatedly, ten times or more. V gene TRBV4-3 combines with J gene TRBJ1-5; no clear D. V lost 1 base to trimming and J lost 4 bases, with 5 bases between them. Germline assignment: CDR1 LGHNA and CDR2 YSLEER. The CDR3 is made up of 13 amino acids. CDR3 coding DNA: TGCGCCAGCAGCCAAGGAAGAAATCAGCCCCAGCATTTT. This encodes CASSQGRNQPQHF.

This clonotype appeared many times. This rearrangement joins TRBV12-3 or TRBV12-4 to TRBJ2-7; 8 nucleotides align to TRBD2. The CDR3 loop spans 13 amino acids. Trimming cost V 6 bases and J 3 bases; bases outside gene matches: 4. In DNA form, the CDR3 reads TGTGCCAGCAGCCCCGGGACTAGCTACGAGCAGTACTTC. Protein product: CASSPGTSYEQYF.